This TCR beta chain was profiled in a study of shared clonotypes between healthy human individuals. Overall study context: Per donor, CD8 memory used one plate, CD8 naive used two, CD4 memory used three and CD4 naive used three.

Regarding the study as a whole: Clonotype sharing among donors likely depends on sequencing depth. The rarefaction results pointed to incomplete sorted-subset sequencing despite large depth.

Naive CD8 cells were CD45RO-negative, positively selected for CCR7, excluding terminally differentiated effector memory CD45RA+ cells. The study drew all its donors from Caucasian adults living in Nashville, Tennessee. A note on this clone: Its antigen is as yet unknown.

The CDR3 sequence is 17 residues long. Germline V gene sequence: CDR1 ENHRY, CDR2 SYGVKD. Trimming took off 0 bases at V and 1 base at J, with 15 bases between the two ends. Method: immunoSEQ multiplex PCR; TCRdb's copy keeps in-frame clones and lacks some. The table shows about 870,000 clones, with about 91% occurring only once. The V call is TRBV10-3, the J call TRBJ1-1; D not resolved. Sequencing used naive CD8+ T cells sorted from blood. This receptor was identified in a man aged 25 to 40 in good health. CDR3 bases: TGTGCCATCAGTGAGTCGAATTTGAGGGCAGGGAACACTGAAGCTTTCTTT. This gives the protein CAISESNLRAGNTEAFF.